This TCR beta chain came from a study of cytomegalovirus exposure and HLA in healthy donors. Use of 60 Vbeta and 13 Jbeta primers characterized the PCR. Repertoires were generated with immunoSEQ multiplex PCR, while TCRdb's copy carries only in-frame clones and drops some. This table has around 100,000 clones, roughly 80% appearing once. Donors counted as nominally healthy when sampled, yet unrecorded immune exposures were likely. Regarding the study as a whole: In a later analysis, TCR beta V- and J-gene trimming was associated with a missense DCLRE1C variant.

Germline values: CDR1 SGHRS, CDR2 YFSETQ. V lost 0 bases and J 0 bases, leaving 7 bases between the germline ends. The CDR3 has 14 amino acids. With regard to this clone: The target antigen is unknown.

This sequence was found in a man aged 25-40 years in good health and CMV-seropositive. The J gene is TRBJ2-7, the V gene TRBV5-1; D is perhaps TRBD2 (5 bases). The sequencing sample was made of PBMCs. CDR3: CASSLDGSSYEQYF. The CDR3 nucleotides read TGCGCCAGCAGCTTGGATGGGAGCTCCTACGAGCAGTACTTC. Using reference TRBV5-1 and TRBJ2-7 for the parts outside the CDR3, the full variable domain is KAGVTQTPRYLIKTRGQQVTLSCSPISGHRSVSWYQQTPGQGLQFLFEYFSETQRNKGNFPGRFSGRQFSNSRSEMNVSTLELGDSALYLCASSLDGSSYEQYFGPGTRLTVT.